This TCR beta chain appears in the sequencing data of a study of OX40 agonist ivuxolimab in advanced cancers. CDR3 length: 15 residues. Germline V gene data show CDR1 as SGDLS and CDR2 as YYNGEE. V lost 4 bases and J lost 2, with 15 bases in between. Some clones are missing from TCRdb's copy, which holds only in-frame ones; the method was immunoSEQ multiplex PCR. The sample records about 150,000 clones, approximately 90% being singletons. Sample: CD4+ or CD8+ T cells sorted from blood, taken in a trial of the OX40 agonist ivuxolimab. The TCR was taken from an adult with an advanced solid tumor such as melanoma, head and neck, liver or kidney cancer. The chain employs TRBV9 and TRBJ1-2, with unresolved D. The CDR3 is CASSPPTPSNYGYTF. As DNA, the CDR3 is TGTGCCAGCAGCCCACCTACGCCCTCCAACTATGGCTACACCTTC. Variable domain in full (rest from reference TRBV9 and TRBJ1-2): DSGVTQTPKHLITATGQRVTLRCSPRSGDLSVYWYQQSLDQGLQFLIQYYNGEERAKGNILERFSAQQFPDLHSELNLSSLELGDSALYFCASSPPTPSNYGYTFGSGTRLTVV.